The TCR beta chain under discussion was sequenced for a study of T cell repertoires in cytomegalovirus infection. The overall study: The authors relied on CMV epitopes, both recently identified HLA-C-restricted and well-studied HLA-B-restricted. Evidence of both CMV infection and a matching HLA type came from public TCR beta signatures. Broader study findings: Clonotypes of TCR beta that were HLA-C-restricted and CMV-specific dominated the ex vivo response.

A word on this clonotype: Its cognate antigen is unknown.

V lost 3 bases and J 6 bases, leaving 14 bases between the germline ends. Germline loops: CDR1 SGHTA, CDR2 FQGTGA. The CDR3 is made up of 14 amino acids. From the reads, TCRdb called clonotypes with MiXCR, one entry per CDR3 protein. The table lists about 920,000 distinct CDR3 sequences, less than 35% of them singletons, with over 13% in the top ten. This TCR derives from a human donor in good health (CMV status not recorded). Some clones in this sample may be carry-over from other donors' samples. This sample comprised cultured CD8+ T cells from PBMCs, obtained from culture after CMV antigen stimulation. V gene TRBV7-3 combines with J gene TRBJ1-1, with D possibly matching TRBD1 (6 bases). In DNA, the CDR3 is TGTGCCAGCAGCTTCGCCGGGGGGCGATCTGAAGCTTTCTTT. Protein sequence: CASSFAGGRSEAFF.